This T cell receptor (beta chain) was sequenced for a study of T cells in Graves' hyperthyroidism and ophthalmopathy. Whole-study findings and limits: In validation, the model predicted ophthalmopathy. These predictions came a median about 6 months before onset.

Amplified TCR beta CDR3 regions came from RNA transcripts. First-round RT-PCR of the TCR CDR3 relied on the HTBI primer set. MiXCR was run by TCRdb on the multiplex PCR reads, yielding one entry per CDR3 protein. The data hold about 710,000 distinct CDR3 sequences, with roughly 15% observed a single time. V lost 2 bases, J lost 0 bases, and 13 bases lay in between. This CDR3 is 17 amino acids long. Per germline, CDR1 MNHEY and CDR2 SVGAGI. As concerns this clonotype: Its antigen is unidentified.

Sequencing was done on a sample of blood. This chain connects TRBV6-5 to TRBJ1-4; D is perhaps TRBD1 (5 bases). This TCR derives from a man aged 18 to 30 with Graves' hyperthyroidism. CDR3 sequence (DNA): TGTGCCAGCAGTTACAGTCGGGGCCCGTCAACTAATGAAAAACTGTTTTTT. It encodes CASSYSRGPSTNEKLFF.